A single sample gave rise to the 15 T cell receptor beta chains below, sequenced in a study of graft-versus-host responses after intestinal transplantation. Sequencing used immunoSEQ multiplex PCR; TCRdb keeps in-frame clones, though not all of them. The sample has 100,000 or so clones; 85% to 95% are singletons. Their antigens are not known. Sequences were derived from unstimulated CD8+ T cells sorted from spleen or lymph node cells, sampled before transplant. Receptor source: a human donor who was the organ donor for an intestinal transplant.

The chain carries TRBV5-1 and TRBJ2-7; D uncertain. Trimming cost V 0 bases and J 5 bases, with 12 bases left between them. The germline CDR1 and CDR2 sequences are SGHRS and YFSETQ. The CDR3 has 14 residues. The CDR3 DNA reads TGCGCCAGCAGCTTGGCAGGTATGGTCCACGAGCAGTACTTC. It encodes CASSLAGMVHEQYF. The full variable domain, completed using reference TRBV5-1 and TRBJ2-7, is KAGVTQTPRYLIKTRGQQVTLSCSPISGHRSVSWYQQTPGQGLQFLFEYFSETQRNKGNFPGRFSGRQFSNSRSEMNVSTLELGDSALYLCASSLAGMVHEQYFGPGTRLTVT.

The chain links TRBV4-2 to TRBJ1-1, with D perhaps matching TRBD1 (5 bases). Trimming removed 0 bases from V and 11 bases from J, with 19 bases in between. The CDR3 consists of 15 residues. Germline loops: CDR1 LGHNA, CDR2 YNFKEQ. CDR3 sequence reads: CASSQDRGRESWAFF. The CDR3 region has the DNA TGTGCCAGCAGCCAAGATCGGGGGAGGGAGAGTTGGGCTTTCTTT.

This clone occurred once. The V gene is TRBV10-3, the J gene TRBJ1-1; 8 nucleotides match TRBD1. The CDR3 is made up of 13 amino acids. Germline lookup yields CDR1 ENHRY and CDR2 SYGVKD. V shed 8 bases, J shed 0 bases, and the junction held 2 bases outside the gene matches. CDR3: CAIDRGLNTEAFF. The DNA of the CDR3 is TGTGCCATCGACAGGGGCTTGAACACTGAAGCTTTCTTT.

This clone has a single count. The genes are TRBV4-1 and TRBJ2-2, with D hard to call. Between the trimmed V and J ends, which lost 5 bases and 1 base, there was a span of 8 bases. This CDR3 has 14 residues. The germline CDR1 and CDR2 sequences are MGHRA and YSYEKL. The CDR3 region has the DNA TGCGCCAGCAGCTTTGGGCGGAACACCGGGGAGCTGTTTTTT. Translating it yields CASSFGRNTGELFF.

The chain employs TRBV9 and TRBJ2-3; possible D gene TRBD1, 6 bases. Germline V gene lookup returns CDR1 SGDLS and CDR2 YYNGEE. There are 16 residues in the CDR3. Trimming pared 4 bases from V and 0 bases from J, leaving 15 bases between. CDR3 region: CASSPGVQTSTDTQYF. CDR3 DNA: TGTGCCAGCAGCCCAGGGGTCCAGACTAGCACAGATACGCAGTATTTT. The entire variable domain, with the rest obtained from reference TRBV9 and TRBJ2-3, is as follows: DSGVTQTPKHLITATGQRVTLRCSPRSGDLSVYWYQQSLDQGLQFLIQYYNGEERAKGNILERFSAQQFPDLHSELNLSSLELGDSALYFCASSPGVQTSTDTQYFGPGTRLTVL.

The rearrangement joins TRBV6-5 to TRBJ2-3; perhaps TRBD2 as D (5 bases). The V and J ends lost 6 bases and 2 bases respectively, with 15 bases between them. The germline V gene encodes CDR1 MNHEY and CDR2 SVGAGI. The CDR3 consists of 15 residues. In nucleotides, the CDR3 is TGTGCCAGCAGCTCCACGGACTCATCCACAGATACGCAGTATTTT. It yields the protein CASSSTDSSTDTQYF.

A single count supports this clone. The chain joins TRBV29-1 to TRBJ2-1, with 7 bases matching TRBD2. Trimming removed 3 bases from V and 10 bases from J; junction bases left unmatched: 6. CDR1 SQVTM and CDR2 ANQGSEA come from the germline V gene. The CDR3 length is 12 residues. The CDR3 DNA reads as TGCAGCGTTGAGGGAGGGGCCCGCGAGCAGTTCTTC. Protein sequence: CSVEGGAREQFF.

The chain carries TRBV7-6 and TRBJ2-3, with unresolved D. Trimming took off 1 base at V and 6 bases at J, with 8 bases between the two ends. CDR1 SGHVS and CDR2 FNYEAQ come from the germline V gene. CDR3 length: 13 amino acids. CDR3: CASSLGAMDTQYF. CDR3 nucleotides: TGTGCCAGCAGCTTAGGGGCTATGGATACGCAGTATTTT.

V and J are TRBV7-9 and TRBJ2-1; D is unclear. CDR3 size: 12 residues. Trimming pared 7 bases from V and 6 bases from J, leaving 10 bases between. Germline V gene data show CDR1 as SEHNR and CDR2 as FQNEAQ (reference sequence). The CDR3 region is CASTGGSNEQFF. DNA of the CDR3: TGTGCCAGCACTGGCGGTAGCAATGAGCAGTTCTTC.

There are a few counts of this clone. The chain uses TRBV6-1 and TRBJ1-5; tentative D call: TRBD1 (6 bases). The V gene lost 3 bases and the J gene lost 7 bases, with 16 bases spanning the gap. The CDR3 is 15 residues long. Per germline, CDR1 MNHNS and CDR2 SASEGT. CDR3 residues: CASSEYRESGQPQHF. In DNA form, the CDR3 reads TGTGCCAGCAGTGAGTACAGGGAATCGGGGCAGCCCCAGCATTTT.

The chain recombines TRBV4-3 with TRBJ2-1, with TRBD2 as a possible D gene (6 bases). CDR1 is LGHNA, CDR2 YSLEER, per germline. V was clipped by 6 bases and J by 0 bases, with 15 bases between them. There are 16 residues in the CDR3. The CDR3 DNA follows: TGCGCCAGCAGTCCTCGGGGGTTTAGCTCCTACAATGAGCAGTTCTTC. It specifies CASSPRGFSSYNEQFF.

This clone turned up a few times. The gene calls are TRBV30 and TRBJ2-1; D remains ambiguous. Germline CDR1 reads GTSNPN; CDR2 reads SVGIG (reference sequence). This CDR3 has 10 residues. V lost 5 bases to trimming and J lost 6 bases, with 5 bases between them. DNA for the CDR3: TGTGCCTGGGGCATCAATGAGCAGTTCTTC. It specifies CAWGINEQFF.

V and J are TRBV7-9 and TRBJ2-1, with 10 bases matching TRBD2. This CDR3 is built from 16 residues. Germline V gives CDR1 SEHNR, CDR2 FQNEAQ (reference sequence). After removal of 3 bases from V and 9 bases from J, the junction contained 11 bases not matched to a gene. The CDR3 bases are TGTGCCAGCAGCTTCCTGAATCTAGCGGGAGATGGTGAGCAGTTCTTC. Amino acid sequence: CASSFLNLAGDGEQFF.

This sequence joins TRBV19 and TRBJ2-7; maybe TRBD2 (6 bases). Looked up from germline, CDR1 is LNHDA and CDR2 is SQIVND (reference sequence). The CDR3 extends over 14 amino acids. V was pared by 10 bases and J by 0 bases, with 16 bases between. CDR3 bases: TGTGCCACTACACCTACCGGGAGCTCCTACGAGCAGTACTTC. This codes for CATTPTGSSYEQYF.

V is TRBV4-3 and J is TRBJ2-7, with D possibly being TRBD2 (5 bases). The length of the CDR3 is 14 residues. V was cut by 0 bases and J by 6 bases, with 12 bases left in between. The V gene's germline CDR1 is LGHNA and CDR2 YSLEER. The CDR3 loop is CASSQDEGLGEQYF. CDR3 nucleotide sequence: TGCGCCAGCAGCCAAGATGAGGGATTGGGCGAGCAGTACTTC.